A single sample is the source of the 11 T cell receptor beta chains below, sequenced in a study of human T cells and chemical hapten exposure. Stated time point: patch test 1, 2 weeks after DPC sensitization. Specified treatment: therapeutic diphenylcyclopropenone sensitization with weekly scalp DPC. TCRdb reprocessed the RACE reads with MiXCR, giving one entry per CDR3 protein. This table has some 180,000 distinct CDR3 sequences, about a fifth appearing once. The sequenced sample was whole blood, obtained in connection with sensitization to the hapten diphenylcyclopropenone (DPC). The receptors stem from a woman aged 50 to 60 with alopecia areata. Some clones in this sample may be carry-over from other donors' samples.

This clonotype showed up just a few times. V usage is TRBV20-1 and J usage is TRBJ2-2; 16 bases agree with TRBD2. The V gene's germline CDR1 is DFQATT and CDR2 SNEGSKA (reference sequence). The V and J ends lost 4 bases and 8 bases, in that order; junction bases with no gene match: 7. The CDR3 consists of 16 residues. The CDR3 region has the DNA TGCAGTGCTACCGACGGGGGACTAGCGGGAGGGGGGGAGCTGTTTTTT. The encoded protein is CSATDGGLAGGGELFF.

The chain joins TRBV20-1 to TRBJ2-3; D gene ambiguous. V lost 1 base and J lost 3, with 8 bases in between. Germline CDR1 is DFQATT and CDR2 is SNEGSKA (reference sequence). There are 13 residues in the CDR3. The CDR3: CSARVVGTDTQYF. Here the CDR3 DNA reads TGCAGTGCTAGAGTGGTTGGGACAGATACGCAGTATTTT.

The CDR3 loop is CASSPRGDTEAFF. The CDR3 nucleotides read TGTGCCAGCAGCCCCCGGGGTGACACTGAAGCTTTCTTT. The genes are TRBV3-1 and TRBJ1-1, with D uncertain. Trimming removed 4 bases from V and 3 bases from J, with 9 bases in between. There are 13 residues in the CDR3. The germline gives CDR1 LGHDT, CDR2 YNNKEL (reference sequence).

This clonotype was seen at least ten times. V gene TRBV3-1 combines with J gene TRBJ1-5; D call uncertain. Germline V gives CDR1 LGHDT, CDR2 YNNKEL (reference sequence). The CDR3 runs 12 residues. The ends were cut back, 5 bases at V and 6 bases at J, with 8 bases in the middle. In DNA form, the CDR3 reads TGTGCCAGCAGCAGCGGGAGTCAGCCCCAGCATTTT. This codes for CASSSGSQPQHF.

The chain has TRBV3-1 and TRBJ2-7, with D maybe TRBD2 (6 bases). V lost 3 bases and J lost 2, with 11 bases in between. The CDR3 sequence is 14 residues long. Germline CDR1 and CDR2: LGHDT and YNNKEL (reference sequence). The chain's CDR3 is CASSQGLQTYEQYF. The CDR3 DNA reads TGTGCCAGCAGCCAGGGACTCCAAACCTACGAGCAGTACTTC.

The V gene is TRBV10-3, the J gene TRBJ1-6; 8 bases map to TRBD1. Germline CDR1 is ENHRY and CDR2 is SYGVKD. The CDR3 contains 14 residues. J was trimmed by 10 bases and V by 4 bases; bases with no gene match: 6. The CDR3 bases are TGTGCCATCAGTGCCCAGGGGGCGCAATCACCCCTCCACTTT. Its protein product is CAISAQGAQSPLHF.

This chain connects TRBV7-8 to TRBJ2-1, with 9 bases aligning to TRBD2. The germline V gene has CDR1 SGHVS and CDR2 FQNEAQ. The CDR3 consists of 17 residues. V shed 6 bases, J shed 6 bases, and the junction held 15 bases outside the gene matches. The CDR3 reads CASRSRRSSGTSNEQFF. Written as DNA, the CDR3 is TGTGCCAGCAGATCCCGGAGGTCTAGCGGGACGAGCAATGAGCAGTTCTTC.

The chain links TRBV20-1 to TRBJ2-1; D is unclear. The germline CDR1 and CDR2 sequences are DFQATT and SNEGSKA (reference sequence). This CDR3 comprises 15 residues. Trimming pared 5 bases from V and 9 bases from J, leaving 23 bases between. CDR3 nucleotide sequence: TGCAGTGCTCCCCGAGGCCTAGATCGGACGGGTGAGCAGTTCTTC. Encoded protein: CSAPRGLDRTGEQFF.

This chain joins TRBV12-5 and TRBJ1-1, with D possibly matching TRBD1 (6 bases). This CDR3 spans 14 amino acids. Trimming took 9 bases from V and 1 from J, leaving 15 bases between them. The V gene's germline CDR1 is LGHNT and CDR2 FRNRAP. CDR3 amino acids: CASQTGIENTEAFF. CDR3 sequence (DNA): TGTGCTAGCCAAACAGGGATAGAGAACACTGAAGCTTTCTTT.

This clonotype has only a few counts. CDR3 region: CASTTRTGTSGHNEQFF. The CDR3 nucleotides are TGTGCCAGCACGACCCGAACCGGGACTAGCGGGCACAATGAGCAGTTCTTC. The chain recombines TRBV12-3 or TRBV12-4 with TRBJ2-1, with 12 positions matching TRBD2. This CDR3 region has 17 residues. V shed 7 bases and J 5 bases; nucleotides not matched to a gene: 12.

The gene calls are TRBV29-1 and TRBJ2-3; D uncertain. From germline, CDR1 is SQVTM and CDR2 ANQGSEA. This CDR3 contains 13 residues. V lost 4 bases and J lost 2, with 10 bases in between. The CDR3 coding sequence is TGCAGCGTTGCCCGGCGAATCACAGATACGCAGTATTTT. Protein: CSVARRITDTQYF.